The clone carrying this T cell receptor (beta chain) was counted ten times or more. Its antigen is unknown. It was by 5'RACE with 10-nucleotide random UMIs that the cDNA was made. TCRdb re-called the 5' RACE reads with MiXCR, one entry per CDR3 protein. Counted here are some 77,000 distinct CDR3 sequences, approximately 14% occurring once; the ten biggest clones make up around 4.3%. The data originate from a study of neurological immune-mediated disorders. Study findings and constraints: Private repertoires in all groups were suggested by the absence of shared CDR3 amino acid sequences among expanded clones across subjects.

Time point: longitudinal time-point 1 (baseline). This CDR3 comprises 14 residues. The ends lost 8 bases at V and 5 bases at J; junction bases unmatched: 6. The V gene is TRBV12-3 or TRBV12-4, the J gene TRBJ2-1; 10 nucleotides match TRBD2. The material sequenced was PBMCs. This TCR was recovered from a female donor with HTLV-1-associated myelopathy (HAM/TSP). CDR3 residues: CASSSGGADNEQFF. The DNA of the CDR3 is TGTGCCAGCTCAAGCGGGGGGGCCGACAATGAGCAGTTCTTC.